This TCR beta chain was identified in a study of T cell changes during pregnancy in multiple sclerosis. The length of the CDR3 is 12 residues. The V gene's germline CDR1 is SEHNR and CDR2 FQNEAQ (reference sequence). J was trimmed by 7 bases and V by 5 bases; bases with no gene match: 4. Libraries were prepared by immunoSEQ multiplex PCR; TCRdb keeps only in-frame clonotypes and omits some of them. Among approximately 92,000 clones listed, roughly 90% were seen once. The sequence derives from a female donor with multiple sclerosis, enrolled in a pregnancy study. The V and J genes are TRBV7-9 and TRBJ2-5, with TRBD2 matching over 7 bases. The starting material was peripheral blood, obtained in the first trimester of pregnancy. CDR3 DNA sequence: TGTGCCAGCAGCCGGGGGGATGGGACCCAGTACTTC. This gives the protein CASSRGDGTQYF.